This passage covers 13 T cell receptor beta chains from one sample sequenced in a study of cytomegalovirus exposure and HLA in healthy donors. 13 Jbeta primers and 60 Vbeta primers were used for the PCR. TCRdb's table, derived via immunoSEQ multiplex PCR, lists solely in-frame clones and lacks some. In the table there are 150,000 to 200,000 clones, about 80% of which are singletons. The sequencing input was PBMCs. The origin of the receptors is a woman between 50 and 59 years old in good health and CMV-seronegative.

The chain links TRBV2 to TRBJ2-3, with D possibly being TRBD2 (6 bases). There are 16 residues in the CDR3. Germline V gene lookup returns CDR1 SNHLY and CDR2 FYNNEI. Trimming took 8 bases from V and 0 from J, leaving 18 bases between them. The CDR3 spells CASLYPGLPSTDTQYF. The CDR3 DNA reads TGTGCCAGCCTCTACCCCGGACTACCCAGCACAGATACGCAGTATTTT.

The genes are TRBV7-8 and TRBJ2-7, with a possible D match to TRBD2 (5 bases). Trimming took 5 bases from V and 7 from J, leaving 9 bases between them. This CDR3 comprises 11 residues. The germline CDR1 and CDR2 sequences are SGHVS and FQNEAQ. CDR3: CASSPREEQYF. The CDR3, as DNA: TGTGCCAGCAGCCCCCGGGAAGAGCAGTACTTC.

V usage is TRBV7-9 and J usage is TRBJ2-5; perhaps TRBD1 as D (5 bases). The last part of the DNA fits TRBJ2-7 better; the J call may be wrong. CDR1 and CDR2 from the germline V gene are SEHNR and FQNEAQ (reference sequence). The CDR3 extends over 15 amino acids. The CDR3 coding sequence is TGTGCCAGCAGCTTAGGGCAGGGCGGTTACTACGAGCAGTACTTC. Translating gives CASSLGQGGYYEQYF.

The J gene is TRBJ1-1, the V gene TRBV5-1; unclear D gene. CDR3 length equals 13 residues. Germline V CDR1 and CDR2: SGHRS, YFSETQ. V dropped 2 bases and J dropped 0 bases, with 5 bases sitting between them. The CDR3 nucleotides read TGCGCCAGCAGCTTTAATCTGAACACTGAAGCTTTCTTT. It encodes CASSFNLNTEAFF.

This chain joins TRBV5-4 and TRBJ1-1, with unresolved D. The CDR3 totals 15 residues. CDR1 is SGHNT, CDR2 YYREEE, per germline (reference sequence). With 0 bases removed from V and 1 base from J, the gap between germline ends came to 10 bases. CDR3: CASSLATVRNTEAFF. CDR3 coding DNA: TGTGCCAGCAGCTTGGCCACCGTGAGGAACACTGAAGCTTTCTTT.

The rearrangement links TRBV7-3 to TRBJ2-3; unclear D gene. Germline lookup yields CDR1 SGHTA and CDR2 FQGTGA. The ends were cut back, 4 bases at V and 8 bases at J, with 16 bases in the middle. The CDR3 sequence is 14 residues long. DNA of the CDR3: TGTGCCAGCAGCTCCCCGGGTTTTTTTAGTACGCAGTATTTT. It specifies CASSSPGFFSTQYF. Full variable domain (remainder filled in from reference TRBV7-3 and TRBJ2-3): GAGVSQTPSNKVTEKGKYVELRCDPISGHTALYWYRQSLGQGPEFLIYFQGTGAADDSGLPNDRFFAVRPEGSVSTLKIQRTERGDSAVYLCASSSPGFFSTQYFGPGTRLTVL.

The rearrangement uses TRBV9 and TRBJ2-3; maybe TRBD2 (5 bases). The CDR3 is 14 amino acids. Germline CDR1 is SGDLS and CDR2 is YYNGEE. Trimming left V 2 bases short and J 6 bases short, with 13 bases between. CDR3 amino acids: CASSVPDSGDTQYF. Written as DNA, the CDR3 is TGTGCCAGCAGCGTCCCAGACTCGGGGGATACGCAGTATTTT.

The genes are TRBV5-4 and TRBJ2-7, with TRBD2 identical over 8 bases. CDR3 length: 16 amino acids. V was pared by 5 bases and J by 1 base, with 11 bases of the junction left unmatched. From germline, CDR1 is SGHNT and CDR2 YYREEE (reference sequence). The CDR3 here is CASSLGASGGSYEQYF. The CDR3 bases are TGTGCCAGCAGTCTTGGCGCGAGCGGGGGATCCTACGAGCAGTACTTC.

The chain has TRBV7-2 and TRBJ2-1, with TRBD1 matching over 8 bases. The CDR3 runs 16 residues. Per the germline V gene, CDR1 is SGHTA and CDR2 is FQGNSA. V lost 6 bases and J lost 6; bases outside the gene matches: 13. CDR3 loop: CASSIRGQGRGNEQFF. In nucleotides, the CDR3 is TGTGCCAGCAGTATACGCGGACAGGGTAGGGGCAATGAGCAGTTCTTC.

This clone was counted a single time. The genes are TRBV5-1 and TRBJ2-5, with no clear D. CDR1 is SGHRS and CDR2 is YFSETQ in the germline V gene. V lost 5 bases and J lost 1, with 6 bases in between. CDR3 size: 12 residues. The CDR3 nucleotides read TGCGCCAGCAGTCAGGTCCAAGAGACCCAGTACTTC. Residues: CASSQVQETQYF.

The rearrangement uses TRBV27 and TRBJ1-6; weak D call: TRBD1 (6 bases). Germline V gene data show CDR1 as MNHEY and CDR2 as SMNVEV (reference sequence). With 6 bases removed from V and 1 base from J, the gap between germline ends came to 7 bases. The CDR3 extends over 14 amino acids. CDR3 coding DNA: TGTGCCAGCAGCACAGGGTCCTATAATTCACCCCTCCACTTT. Protein sequence: CASSTGSYNSPLHF.

The genes are TRBV4-3 and TRBJ2-4, with 8 positions matching TRBD1. V lost 4 bases and J lost 0; bases outside the gene matches: 8. CDR3 length: 17 amino acids. The germline V gene has CDR1 LGHNA and CDR2 YSLEER. The CDR3, as DNA: TGCGCCAGCAGCCCTCGGGACGGGACAGGAGCCAAAAACATTCAGTACTTC. This gives the protein CASSPRDGTGAKNIQYF.

The rearrangement uses TRBV7-8 and TRBJ1-2; 12 positions match TRBD1. Per the germline V gene, CDR1 is SGHVS and CDR2 is FQNEAQ. This CDR3 is 15 amino acids long. V was pared by 1 base and J by 8 bases, with 5 bases of the junction left unmatched. The CDR3 DNA sequence: TGTGCCAGCAGCTTAGACCGGGACAGGGGGCTCGGCTACACCTTC. Amino acids: CASSLDRDRGLGYTF.